The rows below give T cell receptor beta chains drawn from one sample of a study of neurological immune-mediated disorders. One entry per CDR3 protein, called by TCRdb with MiXCR from the 5' RACE reads. The table shows 72,000 or so distinct CDR3 sequences, with 15% to 20% occurring only once. Sequenced sample: PBMCs. These receptors all stem from a middle-aged woman in good health. The CDR3 runs from the conserved cysteine through the conserved F or W. The D gene is left open where the match is weak. The size entry is marked missing in some rows and otherwise reads once, few, many or a size class.

clone_size d_call j_call v_call cdr3_aa cdr3_nt
NA NA TRBJ1-1 TRBV5-1 CASSLATGGAVNTEAFF TGCGCCAGCAGCTTGGCCACCGGCGGGGCAGTGAACACTGAAGCTTTCTTT
once NA TRBJ1-1 TRBV12-3/TRBV12-4 CASSLMGVLEAFF TGTGCCAGCAGTTTAATGGGGGTTCTTGAAGCTTTCTTT
many NA TRBJ2-1 TRBV7-8 CASSSSHEQFF TGTGCCAGCAGCTCGTCCCATGAGCAGTTCTTC
many NA TRBJ2-2 TRBV5-4 CASSAENTGELFF TGTGCCAGCAGTGCCGAGAACACCGGGGAGCTGTTTTTT
NA NA TRBJ2-1 TRBV12-3/TRBV12-4 CASSPSPGVNEQFF TGTGCCAGCAGTCCCAGTCCCGGGGTAAATGAGCAGTTCTTC
many NA TRBJ1-1 TRBV20-1 CSAEGGSTEAFF TGCAGTGCCGAAGGAGGGAGCACTGAAGCTTTCTTT
many NA TRBJ2-1 TRBV5-6 CASSLAGRTYYNEQFF TGTGCCAGCAGCTTGGCCGGAAGGACTTATTACAATGAGCAGTTCTTC
many NA TRBJ2-5 TRBV3-1 CASSPLGTKQETQYF TGTGCCAGCAGCCCCCTCGGGACAAAACAAGAGACCCAGTACTTC
many TRBD1 TRBJ2-1 TRBV10-3 CATRPGDSSYNEQFF TGTGCCACGAGGCCCGGGGACAGCTCCTACAATGAGCAGTTCTTC
few NA TRBJ2-6 TRBV3-1 CASEMTAGANVLTF TGTGCCAGCGAGATGACAGCTGGGGCCAACGTCCTGACTTTC
many NA TRBJ2-5 TRBV6-5 CASSYQGLETQYF TGTGCCAGCAGTTACCAGGGCTTAGAGACCCAGTACTTC
many NA TRBJ2-7 TRBV27 CASSLSQFSYEQYF TGTGCCAGCAGTTTGTCACAGTTCTCCTACGAGCAGTACTTC
many TRBD1 TRBJ2-7 TRBV20-1 CSASWTGAYEQYF TGCAGTGCTAGTTGGACAGGGGCCTACGAGCAGTACTTC
many NA TRBJ1-2 TRBV7-2 CASSPVVVGYGYTF TGTGCCAGCAGCCCCGTGGTAGTGGGCTATGGCTACACCTTC
many NA TRBJ1-5 TRBV25-1 CASSESKGHDNQPQHF TGTGCCAGCAGTGAATCTAAGGGGCACGACAATCAGCCCCAGCATTTT
many NA TRBJ1-6 TRBV3-1 CASSQGTTYNSPLHF TGTGCCAGCAGCCAAGGGACTACATATAATTCACCCCTCCACTTT
many NA TRBJ2-1 TRBV9 CASSVAPSSYNEQFF TGTGCCAGCAGCGTAGCCCCGAGCTCCTACAATGAGCAGTTCTTC
many NA TRBJ1-1 TRBV5-1 CASSLASVGGPTEAFF TGCGCCAGCAGCTTGGCATCAGTGGGGGGTCCCACTGAAGCTTTCTTT
many NA TRBJ1-6 TRBV6-5 CASSYGIGVRNSPLHF TGTGCCAGCAGTTACGGAATTGGAGTCAGGAATTCACCCCTCCACTTT
many NA TRBJ1-1 TRBV7-2 CASSSMTASNTEAFF TGTGCCAGCAGCTCAATGACAGCTTCCAACACTGAAGCTTTCTTT
many TRBD2 TRBJ2-7 TRBV20-1 CSASPGLAGISYEQYF TGCAGTGCTAGTCCGGGACTAGCGGGGATCTCCTACGAGCAGTACTTC
many TRBD1 TRBJ1-5 TRBV4-3 CASSQTRGYQPQHF TGCGCCAGCAGCCAAACCAGGGGGTATCAGCCCCAGCATTTT
many NA TRBJ1-1 TRBV7-3 CASSQDSLNTEAFF TGTGCCAGCAGCCAGGACAGCTTGAACACTGAAGCTTTCTTT
few NA TRBJ1-1 TRBV28 CASRYPGGNTEAFF TGTGCCAGCAGATACCCGGGGGGGAACACTGAAGCTTTCTTT
many NA TRBJ2-1 TRBV6-6 CASSPPSYNEQFF TGTGCCAGCAGCCCCCCCTCCTACAATGAGCAGTTCTTC
many NA TRBJ2-2 TRBV5-1 CASSSTGFGPIGELFF TGCGCCAGCAGCTCCACAGGGTTTGGGCCCATCGGGGAGCTGTTTTTT
many NA TRBJ2-7 TRBV29-1 CSVSLGYEQYF TGCAGCGTGAGCCTAGGTTACGAGCAGTACTTC
many TRBD2 TRBJ2-2 TRBV12-3/TRBV12-4 CASSPSRRGAHTGELFF TGTGCCAGCAGTCCGAGCCGGCGGGGGGCTCACACCGGGGAGCTGTTTTTT
many NA TRBJ2-7 TRBV12-3/TRBV12-4 CASSLRTIYEQYF TGTGCCAGCAGTTTACGGACAATCTACGAGCAGTACTTC
many NA TRBJ2-1 TRBV5-1 CASSSGARVRDPEFLSSYNEQFF TGCGCCAGCAGCTCCGGGGCGCGGGTCCGGGACCCCGAATTTTTGAGCTCCTACAATGAGCAGTTCTTC
few NA TRBJ2-3 TRBV4-3 CASSQEIADTQYF TGCGCCAGCAGCCAAGAAATCGCAGATACGCAGTATTTT
NA TRBD1 TRBJ1-1 TRBV11-2 CASSLDWGEGAPGAEAFF TGTGCCAGCAGCTTAGATTGGGGGGAGGGGGCCCCGGGGGCTGAAGCTTTCTTT
many TRBD2 TRBJ2-5 TRBV12-3/TRBV12-4 CASSPRLAGGRETQYF TGTGCCAGCAGTCCCCGACTAGCGGGGGGGCGAGAGACCCAGTACTTC
few NA TRBJ1-2 TRBV4-2 CASSQDVQNKGNYTF TGTGCCAGCAGCCAAGATGTCCAGAACAAAGGGAACTACACCTTC
many NA TRBJ2-2 TRBV6-2/TRBV6-3 CASSYILESTGELFF TGTGCCAGCAGTTACATATTGGAGAGCACCGGGGAGCTGTTTTTT
many TRBD1 TRBJ1-2 TRBV7-2 CASSFGTGGNNYYGYTF TGTGCCAGCAGCTTCGGGACAGGGGGCAACAACTACTATGGCTACACCTTC
many NA TRBJ1-2 TRBV28 CASSIDSNYGYTF TGTGCCAGCAGTATTGACAGTAACTATGGCTACACCTTC
many NA TRBJ2-2 TRBV7-2 CASSPEQLAGELFF TGTGCCAGCAGCCCCGAGCAACTCGCCGGGGAGCTGTTTTTT
NA NA TRBJ2-3 TRBV5-1 CASSWPPSAARTDTQYF TGCGCCAGCAGCTGGCCCCCCTCGGCGGCCCGCACAGATACGCAGTATTTT